This TCR beta chain derives from a study of blood T cell repertoires in COVID-19. Germline values: CDR1 SGHTA, CDR2 FQGTGA. The CDR3 is 17 residues long. The V and J ends lost 0 bases and 7 bases, in that order; junction bases with no gene match: 10. The participants were between roughly 18 and 89 years old and came from about two dozen US areas. Using immunoSEQ multiplex PCR, the repertoire was profiled, and TCRdb retains in-frame clones only, with some absent. Here the sample spans under 400,000 clones, 80% to 90% being singletons. The chain combines TRBV7-3 with TRBJ2-1; 9 bases line up with TRBD2. This receptor was identified in a man aged 35 to 55 in a cohort exposed to, infected with or recovered from COVID-19 (not recorded which). The sequenced material came from PBMCs or T cells enriched from blood (not recorded which). Written as DNA, the CDR3 is TGTGCCAGCAGCTTAACGTTCAGTTTGGCGGGAGGGAATGAGCAGTTCTTC. Residues: CASSLTFSLAGGNEQFF.